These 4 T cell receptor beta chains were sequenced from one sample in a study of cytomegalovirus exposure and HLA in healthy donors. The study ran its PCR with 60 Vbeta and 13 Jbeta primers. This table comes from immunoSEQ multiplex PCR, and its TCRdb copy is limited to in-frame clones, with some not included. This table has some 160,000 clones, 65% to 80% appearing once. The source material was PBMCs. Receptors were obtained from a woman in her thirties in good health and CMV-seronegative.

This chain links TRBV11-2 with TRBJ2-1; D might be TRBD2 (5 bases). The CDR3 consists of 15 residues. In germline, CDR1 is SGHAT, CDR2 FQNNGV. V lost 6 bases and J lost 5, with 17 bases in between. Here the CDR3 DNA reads TGTGCCAGCAGAAGAGTTATCGCGGGCCACAATGAGCAGTTCTTC. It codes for CASRRVIAGHNEQFF.

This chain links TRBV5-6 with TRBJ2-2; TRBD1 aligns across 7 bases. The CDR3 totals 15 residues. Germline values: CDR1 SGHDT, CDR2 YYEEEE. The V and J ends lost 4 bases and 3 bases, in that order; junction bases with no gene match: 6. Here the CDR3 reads CASSPGTVDTGELFF. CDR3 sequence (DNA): TGTGCCAGCAGCCCTGGGACAGTTGACACCGGGGAGCTGTTTTTT.

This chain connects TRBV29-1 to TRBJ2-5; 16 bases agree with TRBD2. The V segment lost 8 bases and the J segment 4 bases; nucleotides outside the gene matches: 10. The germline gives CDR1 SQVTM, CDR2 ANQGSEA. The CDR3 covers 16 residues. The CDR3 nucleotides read TGCAGCTACTTGGGGGGGACTAGCGGGAGGGTAGAGACCCAGTACTTC. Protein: CSYLGGTSGRVETQYF.

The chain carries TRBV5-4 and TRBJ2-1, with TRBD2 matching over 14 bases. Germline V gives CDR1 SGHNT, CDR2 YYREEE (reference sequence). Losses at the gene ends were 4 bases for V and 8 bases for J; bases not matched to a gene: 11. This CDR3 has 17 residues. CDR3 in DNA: TGTGCCAGCAGCGTCCGACTAGCGGGAGGGCCTGGGGATGAGCAGTTCTTC. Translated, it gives CASSVRLAGGPGDEQFF.